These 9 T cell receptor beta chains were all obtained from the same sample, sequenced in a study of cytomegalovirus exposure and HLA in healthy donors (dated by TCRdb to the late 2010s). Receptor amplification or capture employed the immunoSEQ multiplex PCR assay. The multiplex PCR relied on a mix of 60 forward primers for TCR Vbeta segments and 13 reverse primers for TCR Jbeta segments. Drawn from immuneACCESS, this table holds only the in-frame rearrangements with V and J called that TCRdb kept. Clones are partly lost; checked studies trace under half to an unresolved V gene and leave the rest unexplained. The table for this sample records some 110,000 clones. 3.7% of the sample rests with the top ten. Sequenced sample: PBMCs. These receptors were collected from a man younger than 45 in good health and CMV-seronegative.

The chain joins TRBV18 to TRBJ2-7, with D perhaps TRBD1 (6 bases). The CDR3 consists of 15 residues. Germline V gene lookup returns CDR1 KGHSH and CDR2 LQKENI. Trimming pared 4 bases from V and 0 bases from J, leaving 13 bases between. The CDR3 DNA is TGTGCCAGCTCACTGGGACAACAGAGCTCCTACGAGCAGTACTTC. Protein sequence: CASSLGQQSSYEQYF.

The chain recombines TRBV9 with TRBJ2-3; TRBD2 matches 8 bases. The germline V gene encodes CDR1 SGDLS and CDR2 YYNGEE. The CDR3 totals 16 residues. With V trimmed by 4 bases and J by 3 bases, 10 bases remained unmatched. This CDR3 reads CASSPRGALRTDTQYF. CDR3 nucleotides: TGTGCCAGCAGCCCGCGGGGGGCCCTGAGGACAGATACGCAGTATTTT.

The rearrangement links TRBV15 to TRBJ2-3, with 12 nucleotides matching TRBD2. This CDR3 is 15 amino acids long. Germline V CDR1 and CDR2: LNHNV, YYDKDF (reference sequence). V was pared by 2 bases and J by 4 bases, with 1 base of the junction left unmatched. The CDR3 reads CATSRRTSGADTQYF. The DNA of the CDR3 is TGTGCCACCAGCAGAAGGACTAGCGGGGCAGATACGCAGTATTTT.

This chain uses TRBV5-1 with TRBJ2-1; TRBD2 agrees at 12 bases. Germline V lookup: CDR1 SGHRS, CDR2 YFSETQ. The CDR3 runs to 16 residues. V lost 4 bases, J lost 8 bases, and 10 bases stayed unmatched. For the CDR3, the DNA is TGCGCCAGCAGCCCTCCAGCTAGCGGGGGGGCCCATGAGCAGTTCTTC. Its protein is CASSPPASGGAHEQFF.

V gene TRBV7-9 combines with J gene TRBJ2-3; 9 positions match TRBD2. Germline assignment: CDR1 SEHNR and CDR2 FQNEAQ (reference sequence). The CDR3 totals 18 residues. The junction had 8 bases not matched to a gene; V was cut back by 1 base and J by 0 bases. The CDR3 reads CASSLGAGGTPSTDTQYF. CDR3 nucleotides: TGTGCCAGCAGCTTAGGGGCGGGGGGGACCCCTAGCACAGATACGCAGTATTTT.

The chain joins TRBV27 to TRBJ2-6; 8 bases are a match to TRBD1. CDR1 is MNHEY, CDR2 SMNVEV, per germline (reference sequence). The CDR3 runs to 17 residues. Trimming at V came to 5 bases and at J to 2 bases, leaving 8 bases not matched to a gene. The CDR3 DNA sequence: TGTGCCAGCAGTGATCGACAGGGGAAGGCTGGGGCCAACGTCCTGACTTTC. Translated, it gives CASSDRQGKAGANVLTF.

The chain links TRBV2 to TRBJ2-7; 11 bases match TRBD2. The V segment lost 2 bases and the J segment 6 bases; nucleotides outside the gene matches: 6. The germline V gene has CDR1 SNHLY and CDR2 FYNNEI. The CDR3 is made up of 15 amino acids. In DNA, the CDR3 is TGTGCCAGCAGTGAACTGGCTAGCGGGGGGAGCGAGCAGTACTTC. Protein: CASSELASGGSEQYF.

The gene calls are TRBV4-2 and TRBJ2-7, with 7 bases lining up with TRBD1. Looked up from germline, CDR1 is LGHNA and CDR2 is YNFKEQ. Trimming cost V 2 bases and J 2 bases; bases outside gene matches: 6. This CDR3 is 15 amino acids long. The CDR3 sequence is CASSQQGVKTYEQYF. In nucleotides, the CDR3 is TGTGCCAGCAGCCAACAGGGGGTTAAGACCTACGAGCAGTACTTC.

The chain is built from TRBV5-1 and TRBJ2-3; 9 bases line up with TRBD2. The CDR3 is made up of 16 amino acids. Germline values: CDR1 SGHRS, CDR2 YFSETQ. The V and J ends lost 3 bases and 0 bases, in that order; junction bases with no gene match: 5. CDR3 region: CASSSSGEASTDTQYF. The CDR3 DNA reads TGCGCCAGCAGCTCTAGCGGGGAGGCTAGCACAGATACGCAGTATTTT. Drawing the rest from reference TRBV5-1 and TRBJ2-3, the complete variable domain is KAGVTQTPRYLIKTRGQQVTLSCSPISGHRSVSWYQQTPGQGLQFLFEYFSETQRNKGNFPGRFSGRQFSNSRSEMNVSTLELGDSALYLCASSSSGEASTDTQYFGPGTRLTVL.